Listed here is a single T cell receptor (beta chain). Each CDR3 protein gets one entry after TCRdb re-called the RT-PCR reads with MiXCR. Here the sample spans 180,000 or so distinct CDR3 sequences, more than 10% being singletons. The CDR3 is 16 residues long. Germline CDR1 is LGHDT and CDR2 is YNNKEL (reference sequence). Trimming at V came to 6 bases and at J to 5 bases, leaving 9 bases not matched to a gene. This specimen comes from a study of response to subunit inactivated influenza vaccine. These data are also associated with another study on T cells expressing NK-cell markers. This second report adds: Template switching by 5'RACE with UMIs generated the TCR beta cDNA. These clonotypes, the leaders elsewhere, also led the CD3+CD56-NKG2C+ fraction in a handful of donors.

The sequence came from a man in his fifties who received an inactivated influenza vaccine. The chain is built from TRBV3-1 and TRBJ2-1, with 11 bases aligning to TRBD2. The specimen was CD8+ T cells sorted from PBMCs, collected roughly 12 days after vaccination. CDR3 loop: CASRSSPGLADNEQFF. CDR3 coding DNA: TGTGCCAGCAGGTCCAGTCCGGGACTAGCGGACAATGAGCAGTTCTTC.